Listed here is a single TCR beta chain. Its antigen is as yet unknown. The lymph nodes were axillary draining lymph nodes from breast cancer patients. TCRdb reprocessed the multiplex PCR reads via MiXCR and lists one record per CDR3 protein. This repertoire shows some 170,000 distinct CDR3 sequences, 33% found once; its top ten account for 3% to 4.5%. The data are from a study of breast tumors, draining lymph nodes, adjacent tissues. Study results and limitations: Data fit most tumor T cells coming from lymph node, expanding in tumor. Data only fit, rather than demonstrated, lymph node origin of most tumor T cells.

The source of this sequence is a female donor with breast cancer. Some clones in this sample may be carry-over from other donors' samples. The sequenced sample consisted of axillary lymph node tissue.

CDR3 sequence: CASTLSQETYGYTF. In DNA, the CDR3 is TGTGCCAGCACCCTCTCGCAGGAGACCTATGGCTACACCTTC. V gene TRBV28 combines with J gene TRBJ1-2; D ambiguous. The CDR3 covers 14 residues. CDR1 and CDR2 (germline): MDHEN, SYDVKM. Trimming shortened V by 7 bases and J by 4 bases, and 16 bases separated the two germline ends.